The 4 T cell receptor beta chains given below trace back to one sample, sequenced in a study. One entry per CDR3 protein, called by TCRdb with MiXCR from the 5' RACE reads. Of tens of thousands of distinct CDR3 sequences in the sample, 17% were seen once. Input material: naive CD4+ T cells sorted from blood. Noted subset: naive CD4+ T cells, CD4+CD45RA+CD25-. The origin of the receptors is a female donor with breast cancer.

The gene calls are TRBV5-1 and TRBJ2-5, with 8 bases lining up with TRBD2. Looked up from germline, CDR1 is SGHRS and CDR2 is YFSETQ. The CDR3 length is 20 residues. V lost 3 bases and J lost 5; bases outside the gene matches: 24. CDR3 sequence reads: CASSWRQARAGGLSNETQYF. CDR3 sequence (DNA): TGCGCCAGCAGCTGGAGACAGGCGAGGGCGGGAGGTCTTTCGAACGAGACCCAGTACTTC.

Comment on this clonotype: The DNA is left out, because the CDR3 cannot be placed on it with certainty; the CDR3 is given as TCRdb lists it. This chain joins TRBV20-1 and TRBJ1-2. The CDR3 is 11 residues long, counting both termini. The germline V gene encodes CDR1 DFQATT and CDR2 SNEGSKA (reference sequence). Here the CDR3 reads CSAVGLYGCTF.

The chain couples TRBV5-1 to TRBJ2-5; D is unresolved. The V end lost 1 base, the J end lost 4 bases, and 8 bases lay between the germline ends. The germline V gene encodes CDR1 SGHRS and CDR2 YFSETQ. The CDR3 covers 13 residues. CDR3 sequence reads: CASSLNLGETQYF. The CDR3 nucleotides are TGCGCCAGCAGCTTGAATTTGGGAGAGACCCAGTACTTC.

This clonotype was recorded at least ten times. This chain uses TRBV5-1 with TRBJ2-3, with 9 bases fitting TRBD2. The V and J ends lost 3 bases and 1 base, in that order; junction bases with no gene match: 6. CDR3 length: 16 residues. Per germline, CDR1 SGHRS and CDR2 YFSETQ. CDR3 sequence: CASSWGTSWGTDTQYF. In nucleotides, the CDR3 is TGCGCCAGCAGCTGGGGGACTAGCTGGGGCACAGATACGCAGTATTTT.